The 26 T cell receptor beta chains below were found in one sample sequenced in a study of control samples from healthy donors and cancer patients. Data came from immunoSEQ multiplex PCR; TCRdb stores just in-frame clones and leaves some out. The sample carries about 86,000 clones, roughly 93% recorded once. The material sequenced was blood. These receptors were obtained from a woman under 40 in good health.

The chain carries TRBV18 and TRBJ1-5, with TRBD1 identical over 8 bases. The junction had 6 bases not matched to a gene; V was cut back by 4 bases and J by 10 bases. The germline gives CDR1 KGHSH, CDR2 LQKENI. The CDR3 length is 13 residues. The CDR3 DNA reads TGTGCCAGCTCACTGGACAGGGCTCCCCCCCAGCATTTT. As protein: CASSLDRAPPQHF. Complete variable domain (other parts from reference TRBV18 and TRBJ1-5): NAGVMQNPRHLVRRRGQEARLRCSPMKGHSHVYWYRQLPEEGLKFMVYLQKENIIDESGMPKERFSAEFPKEGPSILRIQQVVRGDSAAYFCASSLDRAPPQHFGDGTRLSIL.

This chain joins TRBV6-1 and TRBJ1-4; unclear D gene. The CDR3 spans 15 residues. V was shortened by 2 bases and J by 5 bases, with 12 bases between the two germline ends. Germline CDR1 MNHNS, CDR2 SASEGT. In DNA, the CDR3 is TGTGCCAGCAGTGAATACTTAGGAAAAAATGAAAAACTGTTTTTT. Its protein product is CASSEYLGKNEKLFF.

V and J are TRBV15 and TRBJ2-7; 8 bases fit TRBD2. This CDR3 contains 14 residues. Germline V gene data show CDR1 as LNHNV and CDR2 as YYDKDF (reference sequence). The trim removed 2 bases at V and 2 bases at J, leaving 2 bases unmatched. CDR3: CATSRRAGAYEQYF. The CDR3 coding sequence is TGTGCCACCAGCAGAAGAGCGGGGGCCTACGAGCAGTACTTC.

The count of this clone is one. CDR3 protein: CASASGVTQPQHF. In nucleotides, the CDR3 is TGTGCCAGCGCCTCTGGGGTTACTCAGCCCCAGCATTTT. This chain uses TRBV7-8 with TRBJ1-5; D is unresolved. V was clipped by 8 bases and J by 6 bases, with 14 bases between them. This CDR3 comprises 13 residues. Germline lookup yields CDR1 SGHVS and CDR2 FQNEAQ.

This chain links TRBV6-1 with TRBJ2-7, with D possibly TRBD2 on 5 matching bases. Germline lookup yields CDR1 MNHNS and CDR2 SASEGT. The CDR3 sequence is 14 residues long. V gave up 2 bases and J gave up 2 bases, with 10 bases separating them. In nucleotides, the CDR3 is TGTGCCAGCAGTGAAATAGTAGCGACCTACGAGCAGTACTTC. It codes for CASSEIVATYEQYF.

This chain uses TRBV18 with TRBJ1-2; TRBD1 is a possible D gene (5 bases). Trimming shortened V by 2 bases and J by 0 bases, and 13 bases separated the two germline ends. The germline CDR1 and CDR2 sequences are KGHSH and LQKENI. The CDR3 loop spans 16 amino acids. The CDR3 loop is CASSPGEGPANYGYTF. CDR3 nucleotide sequence: TGTGCCAGCTCACCAGGGGAGGGACCCGCTAACTATGGCTACACCTTC.

This chain joins TRBV12-5 and TRBJ2-1, with D possibly matching TRBD2 (5 bases). There are 13 residues in the CDR3. Germline lookup yields CDR1 LGHNT and CDR2 FRNRAP. The V and J ends lost 6 bases and 7 bases respectively, with 13 bases between them. The CDR3 loop reads CASGSELGNEQFF. CDR3 DNA: TGTGCTAGTGGATCAGAACTAGGTAATGAGCAGTTCTTC.

The chain has TRBV19 and TRBJ1-1; TRBD1 matches at 9 bases. The CDR3 is 14 amino acids. Per the germline V gene, CDR1 is LNHDA and CDR2 is SQIVND (reference sequence). The trim removed 4 bases at V and 7 bases at J, leaving 7 bases unmatched. In DNA form, the CDR3 reads TGTGCCAGTAGTAAGAACAGGGGGCCAGATGAAGCTTTCTTT. Its protein product is CASSKNRGPDEAFF.

This clone showed up just once. V and J are TRBV7-6 and TRBJ1-1, with TRBD1 as a possible D gene (6 bases). CDR3 size: 16 residues. Trimming removed 4 bases from V and 1 base from J, with 16 bases in between. Germline V gene lookup returns CDR1 SGHVS and CDR2 FNYEAQ. The CDR3 bases are TGTGCCAGCAGCTCTACCAGGGGTTGGGGGAACACTGAAGCTTTCTTT. Protein product: CASSSTRGWGNTEAFF.

The chain has TRBV27 and TRBJ1-5; 7 bases match TRBD1. Per germline, CDR1 MNHEY and CDR2 SMNVEV (reference sequence). The V and J ends lost 6 bases and 0 bases, in that order; junction bases with no gene match: 14. This CDR3 spans 18 amino acids. CDR3 protein: CASRDRAFLGDSNQPQHF. The CDR3 DNA follows: TGTGCCAGCAGAGACAGGGCATTTTTAGGCGATAGCAATCAGCCCCAGCATTTT.

The J gene is TRBJ2-7, the V gene TRBV15, with 11 bases fitting TRBD1. With V trimmed by 3 bases and J by 4 bases, 8 bases remained unmatched. There are 16 residues in the CDR3. CDR1 is LNHNV and CDR2 is YYDKDF in the germline V gene (reference sequence). The CDR3 here is CATSSETGTGGYEQYF. The CDR3 nucleotides read TGTGCCACCAGCAGCGAAACCGGGACAGGGGGTTACGAGCAGTACTTC.

V gene TRBV5-1 combines with J gene TRBJ1-3; D not certain. Germline CDR1 reads SGHRS; CDR2 reads YFSETQ. This CDR3 has 15 amino acids. V lost 3 bases to trimming and J lost 3 bases, with 13 bases between them. CDR3 residues: CASSSGPSGGNTIYF. The CDR3 bases are TGCGCCAGCAGCTCCGGGCCCTCGGGTGGAAACACCATATATTTT.

The chain joins TRBV15 to TRBJ2-1; TRBD1 might be the D (5 bases). Germline-derived CDR1 and CDR2 are LNHNV and YYDKDF (reference sequence). This CDR3 comprises 14 residues. Deletions cut 8 bases from V and 5 bases from J, with 16 bases between. DNA for the CDR3: TGTGCCACCGGTGGCGGCAGGGAACACAATGAGCAGTTCTTC. This encodes CATGGGREHNEQFF.

V usage is TRBV12-5 and J usage is TRBJ2-1; TRBD2 might be the D (5 bases). The germline CDR1 and CDR2 sequences are LGHNT and FRNRAP. The CDR3 has 16 residues. V was trimmed by 4 bases and J by 1 base, leaving 14 bases between them. The CDR3, as DNA: TGTGCTAGTGGTTCGCCAACGGGATGGTCCTACAATGAGCAGTTCTTC. As protein: CASGSPTGWSYNEQFF. Supplemented by reference TRBV12-5 and TRBJ2-1, the full variable domain reads DARVTQTPRHKVTEMGQEVTMRCQPILGHNTVFWYRQTMMQGLELLAYFRNRAPLDDSGMPKDRFSAEMPDATLATLKIQPSEPRDSAVYFCASGSPTGWSYNEQFFGPGTRLTVL.

The chain couples TRBV18 to TRBJ2-2; 11 bases agree with TRBD2. CDR3 size: 16 residues. V shed 0 bases and J 5 bases; nucleotides not matched to a gene: 2. Germline loops: CDR1 KGHSH, CDR2 LQKENI. CDR3 nucleotide sequence: TGTGCCAGCTCACCACCGACTAGCGGGGTGACCGGGGAGCTGTTTTTT. This translates into CASSPPTSGVTGELFF. The complete variable domain, with remaining parts taken from reference TRBV18 and TRBJ2-2, reads NAGVMQNPRHLVRRRGQEARLRCSPMKGHSHVYWYRQLPEEGLKFMVYLQKENIIDESGMPKERFSAEFPKEGPSILRIQQVVRGDSAAYFCASSPPTSGVTGELFFGEGSRLTVL.

The chain has TRBV4-1 and TRBJ2-7, with TRBD2 identical over 8 bases. J gave up 9 bases and V 3 bases, and 19 bases lay outside the gene matches. Germline CDR1 MGHRA, CDR2 YSYEKL. The CDR3 runs to 17 residues. The CDR3 nucleotides are TGCGCCAGCAGCCAGACACCCCAGGCGGGGGGAGCCTCTGGGCAGTACTTC. Translation: CASSQTPQAGGASGQYF.

The V call is TRBV19, the J call TRBJ2-2, with D perhaps matching TRBD1 or TRBD2 (5 bases each). With 2 bases removed from V and 6 bases from J, the gap between germline ends came to 16 bases. CDR3 length equals 16 residues. Germline assignment: CDR1 LNHDA and CDR2 SQIVND (reference sequence). The CDR3 DNA reads as TGTGCCAGTAGTATACGGGACGCCCGGCTGGCCGGGGAGCTGTTTTTT. This codes for CASSIRDARLAGELFF.

The rearrangement links TRBV3-1 (or the pseudogene TRBV3-2) to TRBJ1-1; D is perhaps TRBD1 (5 bases). Germline assignment: CDR1 LGHDT and CDR2 YNNKEL (reference sequence). Trimming left V 1 base short and J 3 bases short, with 15 bases between. This CDR3 has 16 amino acids. The CDR3 spells CASSQASRTRDTEAFF. DNA for the CDR3: TGTGCCAGCAGCCAAGCCTCCCGGACACGGGACACTGAAGCTTTCTTT.

The rearrangement links TRBV11-3 to TRBJ2-1; D unclear. Germline V gives CDR1 SGHNT, CDR2 YENEEA. Trimming stripped 5 bases from V and 10 bases from J, with 15 bases between. The CDR3 runs 13 residues. The CDR3 DNA is TGTGCCAGCAGCCATTCACAAGCGCGGGAGCAGTTCTTC. Translated: CASSHSQAREQFF. Full variable domain (remainder filled in from reference TRBV11-3 and TRBJ2-1): EAGVVQSPRYKIIEKKQPVAFWCNPISGHNTLYWYLQNLGQGPELLIRYENEEAVDDSQLPKDRFSAERLKGVDSTLKIQPAELGDSAVYLCASSHSQAREQFFGPGTRLTVL.

The chain recombines TRBV4-1 with TRBJ1-3; D unresolved. This CDR3 has 15 amino acids. Per germline, CDR1 MGHRA and CDR2 YSYEKL. V was clipped by 4 bases and J by 0 bases, with 10 bases between them. CDR3 amino acids: CASSLDGLSGNTIYF. The CDR3, as DNA: TGCGCCAGCAGCCTAGACGGTCTCTCTGGAAACACCATATATTTT.

This clone occurred once. The chain combines TRBV6-5 with TRBJ2-3, with 9 bases identical to TRBD2. The CDR3 consists of 15 residues. In germline, CDR1 is MNHEY, CDR2 SVGAGI. Trimming removed 9 bases from V and 2 bases from J; junction bases left unmatched: 9. In DNA form, the CDR3 reads TGTGCCAGTAACCGGGGACTAGCCTTCACAGATACGCAGTATTTT. Encoded protein: CASNRGLAFTDTQYF.

This chain joins TRBV5-8 and TRBJ2-5; D call uncertain. The length of the CDR3 is 13 residues. From germline, CDR1 is SGHTS and CDR2 YDEGEE. V lost 1 base and J 7 bases, leaving 11 bases between the germline ends. The CDR3 nucleotides read TGTGCCAGCAGCTTGCCTGTAGAAGGGACCCAGTACTTC. Translating it yields CASSLPVEGTQYF.

The genes are TRBV5-1 and TRBJ1-4; TRBD1 agrees at 9 bases. Trimming at V came to 3 bases and at J to 7 bases, leaving 10 bases not matched to a gene. Germline loops: CDR1 SGHRS, CDR2 YFSETQ. The length of the CDR3 is 16 residues. The CDR3 here is CASSSGDRAEGEKLFF. The CDR3 DNA is TGCGCCAGCAGCTCCGGGGACAGGGCAGAAGGTGAAAAACTGTTTTTT.

This chain joins TRBV9 and TRBJ2-2; D remains unclear. V was clipped by 0 bases and J by 4 bases, with 16 bases between them. The CDR3 is 17 residues long. CDR1 and CDR2 from the germline V gene are SGDLS and YYNGEE. CDR3 loop: CASSVEVQPTTTGELFF. Here the CDR3 DNA reads TGTGCCAGCAGCGTAGAAGTCCAACCAACGACCACCGGGGAGCTGTTTTTT.

The chain uses TRBV3-1 (or the pseudogene TRBV3-2) and TRBJ1-1; a weak D match, TRBD1 (5 bases). CDR1 LGHDT and CDR2 YNNKEL come from the germline V gene (reference sequence). Trimming removed 1 base at V and 7 bases at J, with 10 bases between. This CDR3 is 13 amino acids long. CDR3 sequence (DNA): TGTGCCAGCAGCCAAGCGGGGCAGGTTGAAGCTTTCTTT. Its protein is CASSQAGQVEAFF.

The chain couples TRBV2 to TRBJ1-6; 7 bases line up with TRBD1. Germline CDR1 SNHLY, CDR2 FYNNEI. V trimming: 3 bases; J trimming: 7 bases; junction bases outside the gene matches: 6. The CDR3 runs 15 residues. CDR3 coding DNA: TGTGCCAGCAGTGAGTCCGGACAGGCCAATTCACCCCTCCACTTT. Protein product: CASSESGQANSPLHF.